The sequence of this T cell receptor (beta chain) was determined in a study of identical twins. Broader study findings: Whereas memory repertoires showed no such difference, abundant cord blood beta clonotypes carried fewer insertions. Shared out-of-frame alpha sequences (those common to twins) showed excess low generation probability.

As concerns this clonotype: Its antigen is currently unknown.

V dropped 7 bases and J dropped 1; count of bases not matched to a gene: 4. This CDR3 comprises 14 residues. Each CDR3 protein is one row after TCRdb ran MiXCR on the 5' RACE reads. The table records hundreds of thousands of distinct CDR3 sequences, 9% to 15% of them present only once. This sample also belongs to another study, concerning yellow fever vaccine responses in identical twins.

The receptor comes from a woman between 18 and 29 years old in good health. The sample consisted of PBMCs. The V gene is TRBV12-3 or TRBV12-4, the J gene TRBJ1-1; 9 bases agree with TRBD1. The CDR3 spells CASINRGRNTEAFF. The CDR3 DNA reads TGTGCCAGCATTAACAGGGGGCGGAACACTGAAGCTTTCTTT.